Listed here are 22 T cell receptor beta chains from one sample, sequenced in a study of cytomegalovirus exposure and HLA in healthy donors. Primers included in the PCR were 60 Vbeta and 13 Jbeta primers. The protocol was immunoSEQ multiplex PCR, while the TCRdb copy is restricted to in-frame clones and leaves out a portion. This sample carries some 140,000 clones, 55% to 75% of them seen once, and the ten largest clones take approximately 4.2%. The sample was PBMCs. Receptors originate from a man between 45 and 60 years old in good health and CMV-seropositive.

The V call is TRBV2, the J call TRBJ1-6, with D maybe TRBD1 (6 bases). This CDR3 has 13 amino acids. Germline lookup yields CDR1 SNHLY and CDR2 FYNNEI. V was clipped by 7 bases and J by 10 bases, with 14 bases between them. The DNA of the CDR3 is TGTGCCAGCAATACAGGGAGAGGATCACCCCTCCACTTT. The encoded protein is CASNTGRGSPLHF.

This clone was seen more than once but under ten times. This chain connects TRBV7-2 to TRBJ2-2; 9 bases are shared with TRBD1. Unmatched junction bases numbered 12, after V lost 5 bases and J lost 8 bases. The CDR3 covers 16 residues. CDR1 SGHTA and CDR2 FQGNSA come from the germline V gene. The CDR3 DNA is TGTGCCAGCAGCCTAGGGACAGGGTGGACTGGGGGGGAGCTGTTTTTT. It is translated as CASSLGTGWTGGELFF.

The chain carries TRBV7-9 and TRBJ1-2, with D maybe TRBD1 (6 bases). The CDR3 has 14 residues. V lost 3 bases and J 6 bases, leaving 14 bases between the germline ends. The germline CDR1 and CDR2 sequences are SEHNR and FQNEAQ (reference sequence). CDR3 coding DNA: TGTGCCAGCAGCTTGGGCAGGGGAGGGCATGGCTACACCTTC. Its protein product is CASSLGRGGHGYTF.

The genes are TRBV4-2 and TRBJ2-3; 7 nucleotides line up with TRBD1. Losses at the gene ends were 3 bases for V and 3 bases for J; bases not matched to a gene: 6. Germline V gene lookup returns CDR1 LGHNA and CDR2 YNFKEQ. The CDR3 is 15 residues long. The CDR3 loop reads CASSQRGQQTDTQYF. DNA of the CDR3: TGTGCCAGCAGCCAGAGGGGGCAGCAAACAGATACGCAGTATTTT.

The chain joins TRBV28 to TRBJ1-5, with TRBD1 as a possible D gene (5 bases). CDR1 is MDHEN, CDR2 SYDVKM, per germline. CDR3 size: 12 residues. V was cut by 3 bases and J by 8 bases, with 8 bases left in between. Here the CDR3 reads CASSLEGKPQHF. The CDR3 DNA is TGTGCCAGCAGTTTGGAGGGGAAGCCCCAGCATTTT.

This clone showed up just a few times. J is TRBJ1-1 and V is TRBV6-6; 11 nucleotides agree with TRBD1. Germline V CDR1 and CDR2: MNHNY, SVGAGI (reference sequence). This CDR3 spans 15 amino acids. With 8 bases clipped from V and 3 bases from J, the junction kept 8 bases outside the gene matches. The CDR3 nucleotides read TGTGCCAGCCGGACAGGGGGCGAGGCGGACACTGAAGCTTTCTTT. As protein: CASRTGGEADTEAFF.

In the case of this clone: One end of the junction varies from germline; a read error may be responsible. The same CDR3 arises from other DNA sequences in this sample as well. This chain links TRBV6-6 with TRBJ2-7, with TRBD1 matching 11 bases. Per germline, CDR1 MNHNY and CDR2 SVGAGI (reference sequence). This CDR3 contains 14 residues. CDR3 coding DNA: TGTGCCAGCAGTAGGACAGGGGGCGCGTACGAACAGTACTTC. Translating gives CASSRTGGAYEQYF.

The chain carries TRBV12-5 and TRBJ1-2; 9 nucleotides agree with TRBD1. The CDR3 consists of 14 residues. The trim removed 6 bases at V and 7 bases at J, leaving 9 bases unmatched. Germline lookup yields CDR1 LGHNT and CDR2 FRNRAP. CDR3 residues: CASGLQGAFRGYTF. CDR3 DNA: TGTGCTAGTGGCCTACAGGGGGCATTTCGTGGCTACACCTTC.

This chain joins TRBV28 and TRBJ2-7; D unresolved. The V gene's germline CDR1 is MDHEN and CDR2 SYDVKM. The CDR3 spans 11 residues. V lost 5 bases and J lost 7, with 9 bases in between. Written as DNA, the CDR3 is TGTGCCAGCAGTGAAACGAGGGAGCAGTACTTC. As protein: CASSETREQYF.

The rearrangement uses TRBV6-1 and TRBJ2-1, with D uncertain. V was clipped by 4 bases and J by 6 bases, with 7 bases between them. Germline V gene sequence: CDR1 MNHNS, CDR2 SASEGT. The CDR3 has 12 residues. CDR3 amino acids: CASSAWLNEQFF. The CDR3 DNA follows: TGTGCCAGCAGTGCTTGGCTCAATGAGCAGTTCTTC.

The CDR3 reads CASSLGPTYNEQFF. Written as DNA, the CDR3 is TGTGCCAGCAGCTTGGGGCCCACCTACAATGAGCAGTTCTTC. The V and J genes are TRBV5-5 and TRBJ2-1; no reliable D call. In germline, CDR1 is SGHKS, CDR2 YYEKEE (reference sequence). CDR3 length: 14 residues. V was clipped by 0 bases and J by 2 bases, with 6 bases between them. The full variable domain, in which reference TRBV5-5 and TRBJ2-1 provide the parts outside the CDR3, is DAGVTQSPTHLIKTRGQQVTLRCSPISGHKSVSWYQQVLGQGPQFIFQYYEKEERGRGNFPDRFSARQFPNYSSELNVNALLLGDSALYLCASSLGPTYNEQFFGPGTRLTVL.

This chain uses TRBV2 with TRBJ1-1; 8 nucleotides align to TRBD1. The CDR3 covers 15 residues. V lost 2 bases to trimming and J lost 6 bases; unmatched junction nucleotides: 8. Germline-derived CDR1 and CDR2 are SNHLY and FYNNEI. CDR3 amino acids: CASSEFRQGRAEAFF. CDR3 nucleotides: TGTGCCAGCAGTGAATTTAGACAGGGGCGAGCTGAAGCTTTCTTT.

This clone was detected once. Written as DNA, the CDR3 is TGTGCCAGCAGCTTGGTGGACAGGGAAAAAGAGACCCAGTACTTC. It yields the protein CASSLVDREKETQYF. The rearrangement joins TRBV5-6 to TRBJ2-5; 8 bases agree with TRBD1. CDR3 length equals 15 residues. J lost 3 bases, V lost 0 bases, and 4 bases had no gene match. Looked up from germline, CDR1 is SGHDT and CDR2 is YYEEEE.

This clone was observed a few times. The chain carries TRBV18 and TRBJ2-1; D remains ambiguous. The CDR3 length is 16 residues. V was trimmed by 3 bases and J by 6 bases, leaving 18 bases between them. Germline V CDR1 and CDR2: KGHSH, LQKENI. The CDR3 coding sequence is TGTGCCAGCTCACCTTTATCCGGAGTCGCGGTCAATGAGCAGTTCTTC. This sequence encodes CASSPLSGVAVNEQFF.

This chain uses TRBV19 with TRBJ2-3; 11 bases match TRBD2. The CDR3 totals 15 residues. Germline V CDR1 and CDR2: LNHDA, SQIVND (reference sequence). V was clipped by 10 bases and J by 4 bases; unmatched bases: 10. Here the CDR3 reads CATTSTSGVADTQYF. CDR3 sequence (DNA): TGTGCCACCACCTCGACTAGCGGGGTTGCAGATACGCAGTATTTT.

The chain recombines TRBV28 with TRBJ2-5; a possible D gene is TRBD1 (6 bases). The CDR3 length is 11 residues. Germline CDR1 is MDHEN and CDR2 is SYDVKM. The ends were cut back, 10 bases at V and 5 bases at J, with 11 bases in the middle. CDR3 region: CATTGFETQYF. The CDR3 region has the DNA TGTGCCACCACAGGGTTTGAGACCCAGTACTTC.

V and J are TRBV13 and TRBJ1-1; D not resolved. Between the trimmed V and J ends, which lost 1 base and 5 bases, there was a span of 8 bases. The CDR3 loop spans 13 amino acids. CDR1 and CDR2 from the germline V gene are PRHDT and FYEKMQ (reference sequence). The CDR3 coding sequence is TGTGCCAGCAGCTTAGAAGGCAGGACTGAAGCTTTCTTT. Protein: CASSLEGRTEAFF.

This clone occurred a few times. The chain employs TRBV11-3 and TRBJ2-5; D is uncertain. Trimming removed 3 bases from V and 1 base from J, with 9 bases in between. Germline lookup yields CDR1 SGHNT and CDR2 YENEEA. This CDR3 region has 14 residues. CDR3 in DNA: TGTGCCAGCAGCTTCTTACACAGCCAAGAGACCCAGTACTTC. Its protein is CASSFLHSQETQYF.

This clone was seen a handful of times. A far larger clone is only one base removed, so a read error is likely. The V gene is TRBV4-3, the J gene TRBJ1-2; 8 bases agree with TRBD1. The CDR3 is made up of 16 amino acids. In germline, CDR1 is LGHNA, CDR2 YSLEER. In nucleotides, the CDR3 is TGCGCCAGCATCCAAGACGACCCGACAGGGGATTATGGCTACACCTTC. The encoded protein is CASIQDDPTGDYGYTF.

The genes are TRBV5-1 and TRBJ2-3, with TRBD1 as a possible D gene (5 bases). The germline gives CDR1 SGHRS, CDR2 YFSETQ. The V end lost 2 bases, the J end lost 0 bases, and 7 bases lay between the germline ends. This CDR3 comprises 14 residues. In DNA form, the CDR3 reads TGCGCCAGCAGCTTCGGACAAAGCACAGATACGCAGTATTTT. Encoded protein: CASSFGQSTDTQYF. The full variable domain, completed using reference TRBV5-1 and TRBJ2-3, is KAGVTQTPRYLIKTRGQQVTLSCSPISGHRSVSWYQQTPGQGLQFLFEYFSETQRNKGNFPGRFSGRQFSNSRSEMNVSTLELGDSALYLCASSFGQSTDTQYFGPGTRLTVL.

The J gene is TRBJ1-5, the V gene TRBV28; D not certain. The germline V and J ends were trimmed by 3 bases and 7 bases, with 7 bases remaining between them. The CDR3 loop spans 12 amino acids. The V gene's germline CDR1 is MDHEN and CDR2 SYDVKM. The CDR3: CASSFKEQPQHF. CDR3 nucleotide sequence: TGTGCCAGCAGTTTTAAGGAGCAGCCCCAGCATTTT.

A few counts support this clone. CDR3 DNA sequence: TGTGCCAGCAGCTTCTTGGCGGGACAGGGACGATCACCCCTCCACTTT. Encoded protein: CASSFLAGQGRSPLHF. The rearrangement links TRBV7-9 to TRBJ1-6, with 9 bases fitting TRBD1. The CDR3 has 16 amino acids. Germline V gives CDR1 SEHNR, CDR2 FQNEAQ (reference sequence). Trimming at V came to 3 bases and at J to 10 bases, leaving 10 bases not matched to a gene.